These 5 T cell receptor beta chains came from one sample sequenced in a study of T cell responses to AZD1222 COVID-19 vaccine. Generated by immunoSEQ multiplex PCR, the TCRdb table keeps only in-frame clones and is missing some. The sample consists of about 110,000 clones, 80% to 95% of them appearing once. The material was peripheral blood, obtained on day 0 of AZD1222 vaccination. The receptors derive from an adult in good health.

This chain joins TRBV5-1 and TRBJ2-7, with 8 bases aligning to TRBD2. Trimming at V came to 9 bases and at J to 2 bases, leaving 13 bases not matched to a gene. CDR3 length: 15 amino acids. CDR1 is SGHRS and CDR2 is YFSETQ in the germline V gene. DNA for the CDR3: TGCGCCACCCCTTTAGCGGGGCCCCAGACCTACGAGCAGTACTTC. It translates to CATPLAGPQTYEQYF.

The rearrangement links TRBV10-3 to TRBJ1-2, with D possibly TRBD1 on 6 matching bases. The CDR3 has 14 residues. In germline, CDR1 is ENHRY, CDR2 SYGVKD. Deletions cut 7 bases from V and 7 bases from J, with 19 bases between. The CDR3 sequence: CAIKETDSTSGYTF. CDR3 DNA sequence: TGTGCCATCAAAGAAACGGACAGTACAAGTGGCTACACCTTC.

The chain combines TRBV7-3 with TRBJ2-5, with D unclear. The germline gives CDR1 SGHTA, CDR2 FQGTGA. This CDR3 is 15 amino acids long. Trimming pared 0 bases from V and 5 bases from J, leaving 13 bases between. The CDR3 sequence: CASSLTRVARETQYF. In DNA, the CDR3 is TGTGCCAGCAGCTTAACCCGGGTCGCGAGGGAGACCCAGTACTTC. The entire variable domain, with the rest obtained from reference TRBV7-3 and TRBJ2-5, is as follows: GAGVSQTPSNKVTEKGKYVELRCDPISGHTALYWYRQSLGQGPEFLIYFQGTGAADDSGLPNDRFFAVRPEGSVSTLKIQRTERGDSAVYLCASSLTRVARETQYFGPGTRLLVL.

This clone was seen a single time. The genes are TRBV7-6 and TRBJ2-2, with TRBD2 as a possible D gene (5 bases). The CDR3 extends over 15 amino acids. Per the germline V gene, CDR1 is SGHVS and CDR2 is FNYEAQ. Trimming left V 5 bases short and J 5 bases short, with 15 bases between. Here the CDR3 DNA reads TGTGCCAGCAGCACAAGGACTCAAGGGACCGGGGAGCTGTTTTTT. The encoded protein is CASSTRTQGTGELFF.

V gene TRBV29-1 combines with J gene TRBJ1-2; D is uncertain. Germline V gene lookup returns CDR1 SQVTM and CDR2 ANQGSEA. Trimming removed 3 bases at V and 3 bases at J, with 8 bases between. The CDR3 runs 12 residues. The DNA for the CDR3 is TGCAGCGTTGAGAGGGCAGACTATGGCTACACCTTC. As protein: CSVERADYGYTF. The whole variable domain, remainder taken from reference TRBV29-1 and TRBJ1-2, is SAVISQKPSRDICQRGTSLTIQCQVDSQVTMMFWYRQQPGQSLTLIATANQGSEATYESGFVIDKFPISRPNLTFSTLTVSNMSPEDSSIYLCSVERADYGYTFGSGTRLTVV.